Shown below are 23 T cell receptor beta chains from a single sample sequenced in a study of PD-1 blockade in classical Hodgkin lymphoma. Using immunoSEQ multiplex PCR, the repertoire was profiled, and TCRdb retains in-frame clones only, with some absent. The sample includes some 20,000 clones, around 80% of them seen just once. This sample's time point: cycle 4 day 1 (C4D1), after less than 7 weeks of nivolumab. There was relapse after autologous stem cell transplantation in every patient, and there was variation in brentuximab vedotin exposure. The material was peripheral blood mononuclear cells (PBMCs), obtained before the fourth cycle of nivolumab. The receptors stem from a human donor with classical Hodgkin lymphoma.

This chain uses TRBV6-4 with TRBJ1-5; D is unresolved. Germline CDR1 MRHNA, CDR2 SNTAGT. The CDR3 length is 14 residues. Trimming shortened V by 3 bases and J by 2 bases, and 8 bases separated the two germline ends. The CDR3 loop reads CASSEGLGNQPQHF. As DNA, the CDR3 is TGTGCCAGCAGTGAAGGGTTGGGCAATCAGCCCCAGCATTTT.

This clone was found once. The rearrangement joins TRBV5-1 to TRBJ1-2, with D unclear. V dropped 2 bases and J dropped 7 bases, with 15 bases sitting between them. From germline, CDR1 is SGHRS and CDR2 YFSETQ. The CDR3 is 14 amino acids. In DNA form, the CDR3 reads TGCGCCAGCAGCTTAACCGAGAGTCTCTCTGGCTACACCTTC. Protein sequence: CASSLTESLSGYTF.

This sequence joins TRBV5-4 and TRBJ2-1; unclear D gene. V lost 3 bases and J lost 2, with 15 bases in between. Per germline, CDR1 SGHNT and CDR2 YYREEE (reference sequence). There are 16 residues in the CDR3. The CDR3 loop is CASSSFALDPYNEQFF. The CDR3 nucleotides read TGTGCCAGCAGCTCCTTTGCCCTAGATCCCTACAATGAGCAGTTCTTC.

Here the CDR3 DNA reads TGTGCCAGCAGTTACGGGGGGCTCCGCCGGGAGACCCAGTACTTC. This encodes CASSYGGLRRETQYF. V is TRBV6-5 and J is TRBJ2-5; either TRBD1 or TRBD2 may fit D (6 bases each). V lost 2 bases to trimming and J lost 5 bases, with 15 bases between them. The CDR3 sequence is 15 residues long. Germline CDR1 and CDR2: MNHEY and SVGAGI.

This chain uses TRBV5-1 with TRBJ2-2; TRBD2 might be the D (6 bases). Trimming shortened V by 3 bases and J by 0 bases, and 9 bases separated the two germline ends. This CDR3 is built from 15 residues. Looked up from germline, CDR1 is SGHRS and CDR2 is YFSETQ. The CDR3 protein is CASSYQRANTGELFF. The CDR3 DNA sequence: TGCGCCAGCAGCTACCAGCGGGCGAACACCGGGGAGCTGTTTTTT.

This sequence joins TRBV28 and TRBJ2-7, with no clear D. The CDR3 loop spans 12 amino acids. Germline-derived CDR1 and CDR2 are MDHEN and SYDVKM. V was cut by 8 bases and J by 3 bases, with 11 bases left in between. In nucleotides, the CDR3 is TGTGCCAGCTCCTCGCCCCACTACGAGCAGTACGTC. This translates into CASSSPHYEQYV.

CDR3 DNA: TGTGCCAGCAGTACAGGGCAGGGGCCCCTCTATGGCTACACCTTC. This gives the protein CASSTGQGPLYGYTF. This chain connects TRBV2 to TRBJ1-2, with TRBD1 as a possible D gene (6 bases). Trimming left V 5 bases short and J 4 bases short, with 17 bases between. The CDR3 has 15 amino acids. CDR1 is SNHLY, CDR2 FYNNEI, per germline.

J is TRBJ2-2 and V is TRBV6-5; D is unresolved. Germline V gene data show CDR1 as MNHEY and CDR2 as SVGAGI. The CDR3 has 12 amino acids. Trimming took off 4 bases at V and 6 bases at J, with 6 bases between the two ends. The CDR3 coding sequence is TGTGCCAGCAGTTTTAGGCCCGGGGAGCTGTTTTTT. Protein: CASSFRPGELFF.

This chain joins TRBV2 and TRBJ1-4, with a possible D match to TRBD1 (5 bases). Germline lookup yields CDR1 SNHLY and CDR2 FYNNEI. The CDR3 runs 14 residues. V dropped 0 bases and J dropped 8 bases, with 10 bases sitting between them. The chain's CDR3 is CASSEALGVEKLFF. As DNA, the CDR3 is TGTGCCAGCAGTGAAGCGTTGGGGGTGGAAAAACTGTTTTTT.

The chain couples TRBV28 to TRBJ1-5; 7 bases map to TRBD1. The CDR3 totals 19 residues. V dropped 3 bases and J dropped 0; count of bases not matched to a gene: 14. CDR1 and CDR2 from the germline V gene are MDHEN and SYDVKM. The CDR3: CASSFLEQGTADSNQPQHF. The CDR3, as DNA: TGTGCCAGCAGTTTTTTAGAACAGGGGACCGCTGATAGCAATCAGCCCCAGCATTTT.

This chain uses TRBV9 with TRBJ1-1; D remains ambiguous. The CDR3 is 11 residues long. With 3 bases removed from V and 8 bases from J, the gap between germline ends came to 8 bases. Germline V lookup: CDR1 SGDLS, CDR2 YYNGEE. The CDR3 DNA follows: TGTGCCAGCAGCGCCGATACCGAAGCTTTCTTT. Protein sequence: CASSADTEAFF.

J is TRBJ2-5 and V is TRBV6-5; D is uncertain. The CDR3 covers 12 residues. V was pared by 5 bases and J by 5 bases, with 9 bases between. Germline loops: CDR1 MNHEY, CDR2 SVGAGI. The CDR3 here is CASSKGSETQYF. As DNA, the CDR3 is TGTGCCAGCAGTAAGGGTTCCGAGACCCAGTACTTC.

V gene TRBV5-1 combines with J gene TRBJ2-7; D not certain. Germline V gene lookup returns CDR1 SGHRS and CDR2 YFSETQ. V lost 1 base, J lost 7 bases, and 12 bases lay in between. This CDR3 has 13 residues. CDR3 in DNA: TGCGCCAGCAGCTTGACCGCTCTTACGGAGCAGTACTTC. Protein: CASSLTALTEQYF.

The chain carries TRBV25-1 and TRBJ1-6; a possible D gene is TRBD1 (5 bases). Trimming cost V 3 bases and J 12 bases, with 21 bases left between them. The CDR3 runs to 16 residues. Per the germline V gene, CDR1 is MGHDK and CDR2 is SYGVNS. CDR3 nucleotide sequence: TGTGCCAGCAGTGAGCAGGGAGGGACGGCGGAGGGACCCCTCCACTTT. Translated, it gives CASSEQGGTAEGPLHF.

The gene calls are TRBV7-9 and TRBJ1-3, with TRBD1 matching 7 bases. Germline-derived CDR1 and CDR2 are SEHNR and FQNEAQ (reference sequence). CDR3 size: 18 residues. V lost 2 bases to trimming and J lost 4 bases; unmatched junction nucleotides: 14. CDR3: CASSLWALRQGGGNTIYF. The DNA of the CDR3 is TGTGCCAGCAGCTTATGGGCGTTGCGACAGGGCGGAGGAAACACCATATATTTT.

In nucleotides, the CDR3 is TGTGCCAGCAGTTCCTCAGGGGGCAATCAGCCCCAGCATTTT. Encoded protein: CASSSSGGNQPQHF. V usage is TRBV6-6 and J usage is TRBJ1-5; a possible D gene is TRBD1 (6 bases). Between the trimmed V and J ends, which lost 4 bases and 2 bases, there was a span of 9 bases. The CDR3 spans 14 residues. Germline V lookup: CDR1 MNHNY, CDR2 SVGAGI (reference sequence).

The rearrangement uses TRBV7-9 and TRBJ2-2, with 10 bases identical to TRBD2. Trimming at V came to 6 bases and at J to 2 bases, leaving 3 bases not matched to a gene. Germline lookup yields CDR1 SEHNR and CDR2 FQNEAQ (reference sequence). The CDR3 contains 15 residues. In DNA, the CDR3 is TGTGCCAGCAGACTAGCGGGACCAAACACCGGGGAGCTGTTTTTT. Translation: CASRLAGPNTGELFF. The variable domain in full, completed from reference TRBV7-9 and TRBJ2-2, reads DTGVSQNPRHKITKRGQNVTFRCDPISEHNRLYWYRQTLGQGPEFLTYFQNEAQLEKSRLLSDRFSAERPKGSFSTLEIQRTEQGDSAMYLCASRLAGPNTGELFFGEGSRLTVL.

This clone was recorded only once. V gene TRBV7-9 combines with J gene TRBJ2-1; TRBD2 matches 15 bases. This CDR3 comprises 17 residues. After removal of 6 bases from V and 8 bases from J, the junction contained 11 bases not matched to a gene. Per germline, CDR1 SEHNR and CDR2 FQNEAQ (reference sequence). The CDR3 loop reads CASRGTSGRPDVDEQFF. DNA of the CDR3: TGTGCCAGCAGGGGGACTAGCGGGAGGCCCGACGTAGATGAGCAGTTCTTC.

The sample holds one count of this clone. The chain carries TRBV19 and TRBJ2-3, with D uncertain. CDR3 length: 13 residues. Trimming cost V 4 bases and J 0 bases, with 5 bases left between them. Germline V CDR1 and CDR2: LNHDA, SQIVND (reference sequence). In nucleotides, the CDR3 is TGTGCCAGTAGTACAACTAGCACAGATACGCAGTATTTT. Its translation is CASSTTSTDTQYF.

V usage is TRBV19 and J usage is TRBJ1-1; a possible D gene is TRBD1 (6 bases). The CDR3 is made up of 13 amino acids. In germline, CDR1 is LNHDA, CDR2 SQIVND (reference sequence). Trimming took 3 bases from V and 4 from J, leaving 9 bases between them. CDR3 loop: CASSMSRGTEAFF. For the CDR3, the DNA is TGTGCCAGTAGTATGAGCAGGGGCACTGAAGCTTTCTTT.

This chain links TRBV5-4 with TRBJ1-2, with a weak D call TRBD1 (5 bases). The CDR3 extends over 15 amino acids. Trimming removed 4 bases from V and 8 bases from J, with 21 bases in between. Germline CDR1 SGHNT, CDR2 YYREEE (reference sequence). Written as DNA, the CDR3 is TGTGCCAGCAGCCCAGGGCGGAGCCGCAAGTTGGGCTACACCTTC. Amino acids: CASSPGRSRKLGYTF.

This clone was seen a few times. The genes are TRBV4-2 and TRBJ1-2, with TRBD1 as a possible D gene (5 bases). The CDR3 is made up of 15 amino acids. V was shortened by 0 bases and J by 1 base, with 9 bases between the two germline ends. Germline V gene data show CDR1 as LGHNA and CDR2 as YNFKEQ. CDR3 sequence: CASSQDQRGNYGYTF. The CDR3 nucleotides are TGTGCCAGCAGCCAAGATCAGAGGGGTAACTATGGCTACACCTTC.

DNA for the CDR3: TGTGCCAGCAGCTTAGGGGACGAGCAGTACTTC. Translation gives CASSLGDEQYF. The V and J genes are TRBV11-2 and TRBJ2-7, with D unclear. In germline, CDR1 is SGHAT, CDR2 FQNNGV. Trimming cost V 1 base and J 5 bases, with 3 bases left between them. This CDR3 comprises 11 residues.